These 27 T cell receptor beta chains were sequenced from one sample in a study of cytomegalovirus exposure and HLA in healthy donors. Use of 60 Vbeta and 13 Jbeta primers characterized the PCR. Sequencing used immunoSEQ multiplex PCR; TCRdb keeps in-frame clones, though not all of them. Found here are about 51,000 clones; the top ten clones hold approximately 26%. The sample comprised PBMCs. These receptors all stem from a man aged 40-49 years in good health and CMV-seropositive.

The CDR3 sequence: CASSLGSQGRAYNEQFF. The CDR3 coding sequence is TGTGCCAGCAGCTTAGGTTCCCAGGGAAGAGCCTACAATGAGCAGTTCTTC. The chain links TRBV7-9 to TRBJ2-1, with D tentatively TRBD1 (5 bases). Germline V gene data show CDR1 as SEHNR and CDR2 as FQNEAQ (reference sequence). The germline V and J ends were trimmed by 1 base and 2 bases, with 15 bases remaining between them. This CDR3 has 17 residues.

The gene calls are TRBV12-5 and TRBJ2-7; 7 bases line up with TRBD2. The CDR3 is 17 amino acids. After removal of 2 bases from V and 1 base from J, the junction contained 11 bases not matched to a gene. Germline V CDR1 and CDR2: LGHNT, FRNRAP. The CDR3 spells CASGLQTGTGRSYEQYF. Written as DNA, the CDR3 is TGTGCTAGTGGTTTGCAGACCGGGACCGGGAGGTCCTACGAGCAGTACTTC.

This rearrangement joins TRBV6-5 to TRBJ2-7; D is possibly TRBD2 (5 bases). The CDR3 has 14 amino acids. Trimming took off 2 bases at V and 2 bases at J, with 10 bases between the two ends. CDR1 is MNHEY, CDR2 SVGAGI, per germline. In DNA, the CDR3 is TGTGCCAGCAGTTACCCTAGCTCAACCTACGAGCAGTACTTC. The encoded protein is CASSYPSSTYEQYF.

The rearrangement joins TRBV9 to TRBJ2-3; D unresolved. Germline loops: CDR1 SGDLS, CDR2 YYNGEE. The CDR3 contains 15 residues. Trimming pared 0 bases from V and 2 bases from J, leaving 10 bases between. CDR3 coding DNA: TGTGCCAGCAGCGTAGGTAGCCTTAACACAGATACGCAGTATTTT. This translates into CASSVGSLNTDTQYF.

This rearrangement joins TRBV10-3 to TRBJ2-7; possible D gene TRBD1, 6 bases. This CDR3 is built from 16 residues. The V end lost 0 bases, the J end lost 1 base, and 13 bases lay between the germline ends. Germline V gives CDR1 ENHRY, CDR2 SYGVKD. Here the CDR3 reads CAISESPLGQSYEQYF. The CDR3 coding sequence is TGTGCCATCAGTGAGTCGCCTCTCGGACAGTCCTACGAGCAGTACTTC.

CDR3 DNA sequence: TGTGCCAGCAGCTTAGAATACAGGGTCTACAATGAGCAGTTCTTC. Protein: CASSLEYRVYNEQFF. This rearrangement joins TRBV7-9 to TRBJ2-1; possible D gene TRBD1, 6 bases. CDR3 length: 15 amino acids. The germline V and J ends were trimmed by 1 base and 3 bases, with 10 bases remaining between them. CDR1 is SEHNR, CDR2 FQNEAQ, per germline (reference sequence).

This chain connects TRBV9 to TRBJ1-3; 7 bases map to TRBD1. The V gene's germline CDR1 is SGDLS and CDR2 YYNGEE. The trim removed 0 bases at V and 0 bases at J, leaving 3 bases unmatched. The CDR3 length is 16 residues. The CDR3 sequence: CASSVGGTASGNTIYF. The CDR3 DNA reads TGTGCCAGCAGCGTAGGGGGGACAGCCTCTGGAAACACCATATATTTT. Variable domain in full (rest from reference TRBV9 and TRBJ1-3): DSGVTQTPKHLITATGQRVTLRCSPRSGDLSVYWYQQSLDQGLQFLIQYYNGEERAKGNILERFSAQQFPDLHSELNLSSLELGDSALYFCASSVGGTASGNTIYFGEGSWLTVV.

The J gene is TRBJ2-5, the V gene TRBV2, with 9 bases identical to TRBD1. V was pared by 6 bases and J by 5 bases, with 4 bases of the junction left unmatched. The CDR3 is made up of 13 amino acids. Germline V CDR1 and CDR2: SNHLY, FYNNEI. CDR3 DNA: TGTGCCAGCAGGGGGACAGGGAGGGAGACCCAGTACTTC. This sequence encodes CASRGTGRETQYF.

The chain employs TRBV18 and TRBJ1-1; TRBD1 might be the D (6 bases). This CDR3 spans 14 amino acids. Per germline, CDR1 KGHSH and CDR2 LQKENI. V shed 3 bases and J shed 0 bases, with 8 bases lying between them. The CDR3 loop is CASSPWGLNTEAFF. The CDR3 region has the DNA TGTGCCAGCTCACCGTGGGGGCTGAACACTGAAGCTTTCTTT.

CDR3 sequence (DNA): TGTGCCAGCAGTGGGGGGCCTCGGCTAGAGGGTGGCTACACCTTC. The encoded protein is CASSGGPRLEGGYTF. This chain uses TRBV25-1 with TRBJ1-2; D possibly corresponds to TRBD1 (6 bases). CDR3 size: 15 residues. V lost 4 bases and J 7 bases, leaving 19 bases between the germline ends. The germline gives CDR1 MGHDK, CDR2 SYGVNS.

The CDR3 DNA is TGCGCCAGCATGTTACAGGGGGGCCTAACCGGGGAGCTGTTTTTT. Translated, it gives CASMLQGGLTGELFF. The chain employs TRBV4-3 and TRBJ2-2; 8 bases are a match to TRBD1. The CDR3 spans 15 residues. Germline assignment: CDR1 LGHNA and CDR2 YSLEER. The V gene end was trimmed by 7 bases and the J gene end by 5 bases; junction bases not matched to a gene: 9.

J is TRBJ2-6 and V is TRBV27; weak D call: TRBD1 (6 bases). Deletions cut 6 bases from V and 0 bases from J, with 21 bases between. The germline gives CDR1 MNHEY, CDR2 SMNVEV (reference sequence). The CDR3 covers 19 residues. CDR3 sequence: CASRLPTLHRASGANVLTF. The CDR3, as DNA: TGTGCCAGCAGACTTCCGACCCTCCACAGGGCCTCTGGGGCCAACGTCCTGACTTTC.

The chain links TRBV13 to TRBJ2-3; 10 positions agree with TRBD2. Germline values: CDR1 PRHDT, CDR2 FYEKMQ (reference sequence). The V segment lost 3 bases and the J segment 1 base; nucleotides outside the gene matches: 7. The CDR3 extends over 17 amino acids. The CDR3 protein is CASSFSVLAGGTDTQYF. CDR3 coding DNA: TGTGCCAGCAGCTTTTCGGTGCTAGCGGGGGGCACAGATACGCAGTATTTT. The full variable domain, completed using reference TRBV13 and TRBJ2-3, is AAGVIQSPRHLIKEKRETATLKCYPIPRHDTVYWYQQGPGQDPQFLISFYEKMQSDKGSIPDRFSAQQFSDYHSELNMSSLELGDSALYFCASSFSVLAGGTDTQYFGPGTRLTVL.

The chain couples TRBV5-8 to TRBJ1-5; no definite D call. There are 12 residues in the CDR3. Trimming removed 2 bases at V and 4 bases at J, with 4 bases between. Germline loops: CDR1 SGHTS, CDR2 YDEGEE. CDR3 bases: TGTGCCAGCAGCTTCCTTAATCAGCCCCAGCATTTT. Translating it yields CASSFLNQPQHF. The whole variable domain, remainder taken from reference TRBV5-8 and TRBJ1-5, is EAGVTQSPTHLIKTRGQQATLRCSPISGHTSVYWYQQALGLGLQFLLWYDEGEERNRGNFPPRFSGRQFPNYSSELNVNALELEDSALYLCASSFLNQPQHFGDGTRLSIL.

This chain uses TRBV25-1 with TRBJ2-7; tentative D call: TRBD1 (6 bases). The germline CDR1 and CDR2 sequences are MGHDK and SYGVNS. The CDR3 sequence is 15 residues long. With 4 bases removed from V and 2 bases from J, the gap between germline ends came to 15 bases. CDR3 in DNA: TGTGCCAGCAGTGGTAGGGGGTTCTACGCCTACGAGCAGTACTTC. Translated: CASSGRGFYAYEQYF.

The V gene is TRBV19, the J gene TRBJ2-3, with 8 bases fitting TRBD2. This CDR3 is 17 amino acids long. The germline V gene encodes CDR1 LNHDA and CDR2 SQIVND (reference sequence). V lost 4 bases and J lost 0; bases outside the gene matches: 9. In nucleotides, the CDR3 is TGTGCCAGTAGTACAGATCTAGCGGGCCCTAGCACAGATACGCAGTATTTT. Translation: CASSTDLAGPSTDTQYF.

V and J are TRBV6-1 and TRBJ2-7, with 10 nucleotides matching TRBD2. CDR1 and CDR2 (germline): MNHNS, SASEGT. V gave up 8 bases and J gave up 1 base; unmatched junction bases: 5. This CDR3 has 14 amino acids. CDR3 nucleotides: TGTGCCAGCTACGGAGCGGGAGGGTCCTACGAGCAGTACTTC. This sequence encodes CASYGAGGSYEQYF.

The chain joins TRBV29-1 to TRBJ1-2; D is possibly TRBD1 (6 bases). This CDR3 spans 11 amino acids. Germline values: CDR1 SQVTM, CDR2 ANQGSEA. V lost 7 bases, J lost 4 bases, and 10 bases lay in between. This CDR3 is CSDRTAYGYTF. CDR3 bases: TGCAGCGATCGGACAGCCTATGGCTACACCTTC.

The V gene is TRBV6-6, the J gene TRBJ1-5; 9 nucleotides match TRBD1. Germline loops: CDR1 MNHNY, CDR2 SVGAGI (reference sequence). The ends lost 2 bases at V and 4 bases at J; junction bases unmatched: 6. This CDR3 has 16 amino acids. CDR3 region: CASSYLGTGINQPQHF. The CDR3 bases are TGTGCCAGCAGTTACCTCGGGACAGGGATTAATCAGCCCCAGCATTTT.

The chain links TRBV9 to TRBJ2-7; D perhaps matches TRBD2 (5 bases). The CDR3 sequence is 13 residues long. V lost 2 bases to trimming and J lost 0 bases, with 6 bases between them. CDR1 and CDR2 (germline): SGDLS, YYNGEE. CDR3 coding DNA: TGTGCCAGCAGCGTGGAGGACTCCTACGAGCAGTACTTC. This sequence encodes CASSVEDSYEQYF.

V gene TRBV18 combines with J gene TRBJ2-7; 7 bases align to TRBD1. CDR1 and CDR2 (germline): KGHSH, LQKENI. This CDR3 region has 14 residues. The junction had 4 bases not matched to a gene; V was cut back by 5 bases and J by 0 bases. The DNA for the CDR3 is TGTGCCAGCTCAGAGGGACAGAACTCCTACGAGCAGTACTTC. Encoded protein: CASSEGQNSYEQYF.

The CDR3 is CSVSIAGGYEQFF. The CDR3 nucleotides read TGCAGCGTTAGTATAGCGGGAGGTTATGAGCAGTTCTTC. This rearrangement joins TRBV29-1 to TRBJ2-1; 10 nucleotides match TRBD2. V lost 5 bases, J lost 8 bases, and 6 bases stayed unmatched. This CDR3 has 13 amino acids. Germline V gene sequence: CDR1 SQVTM, CDR2 ANQGSEA.

V is TRBV25-1 and J is TRBJ2-1; 7 bases match TRBD1. With V trimmed by 4 bases and J by 7 bases, 19 bases remained unmatched. Per germline, CDR1 MGHDK and CDR2 SYGVNS. This CDR3 contains 18 residues. The CDR3 DNA is TGTGCCAGCAGTGGATCGGGGACAGAGAACCTACTAGAGAATGAGCAGTTCTTC. Amino acid sequence: CASSGSGTENLLENEQFF.

V gene TRBV28 combines with J gene TRBJ2-6, with 7 bases lining up with TRBD1. Trimming removed 3 bases from V and 4 bases from J; junction bases left unmatched: 9. CDR1 is MDHEN and CDR2 is SYDVKM in the germline V gene. This CDR3 contains 17 residues. CDR3 residues: CASSFGQGVLGANVLTF. CDR3 DNA sequence: TGTGCCAGCAGTTTCGGGCAGGGGGTTCTGGGGGCCAACGTCCTGACTTTC.

The V and J genes are TRBV10-3 and TRBJ1-4; the D gene is possibly TRBD1 (5 bases). Trimming took off 7 bases at V and 1 base at J, with 13 bases between the two ends. The CDR3 totals 15 residues. Germline lookup yields CDR1 ENHRY and CDR2 SYGVKD. The CDR3 is CAIKGGRGTNEKLFF. CDR3 nucleotides: TGTGCCATCAAAGGAGGGAGGGGAACTAATGAAAAACTGTTTTTT.

The chain carries TRBV7-3 and TRBJ1-1; TRBD1 matches at 10 bases. The V segment lost 7 bases and the J segment 3 bases; nucleotides outside the gene matches: 5. CDR3 length: 14 amino acids. Germline V CDR1 and CDR2: SGHTA, FQGTGA. CDR3 protein: CASKSGTGDTEAFF. The CDR3 nucleotides read TGTGCCAGCAAATCCGGGACAGGGGACACTGAAGCTTTCTTT.

The chain recombines TRBV19 with TRBJ2-7; weak D call: TRBD2 (7 bases). The germline V gene encodes CDR1 LNHDA and CDR2 SQIVND (reference sequence). This CDR3 region has 16 residues. Trimming took 5 bases from V and 0 from J, leaving 17 bases between them. CDR3 nucleotides: TGTGCCAGTAGTCGTTCCGGCGCGGGGGCCTCCTACGAGCAGTACTTC. It translates to CASSRSGAGASYEQYF.